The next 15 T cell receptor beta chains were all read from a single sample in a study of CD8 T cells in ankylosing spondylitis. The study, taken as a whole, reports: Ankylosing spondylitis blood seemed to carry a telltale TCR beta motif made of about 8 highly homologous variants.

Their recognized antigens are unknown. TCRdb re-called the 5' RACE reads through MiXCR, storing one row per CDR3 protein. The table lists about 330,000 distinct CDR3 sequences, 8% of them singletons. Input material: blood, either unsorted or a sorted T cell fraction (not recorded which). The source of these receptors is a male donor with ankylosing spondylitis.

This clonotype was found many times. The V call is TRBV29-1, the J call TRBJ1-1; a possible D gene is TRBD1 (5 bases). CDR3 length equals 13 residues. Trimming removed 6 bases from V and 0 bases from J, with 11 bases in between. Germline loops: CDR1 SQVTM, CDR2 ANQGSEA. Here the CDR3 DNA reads TGCAGCGTGGGGGGACGGGTGAACACTGAAGCTTTCTTT. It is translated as CSVGGRVNTEAFF.

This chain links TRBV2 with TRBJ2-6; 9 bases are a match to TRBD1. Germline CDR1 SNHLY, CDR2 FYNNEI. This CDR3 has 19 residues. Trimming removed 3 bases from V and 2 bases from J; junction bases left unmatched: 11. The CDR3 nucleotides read TGTGCCAGCAGTGAGCCCCGGGACAGGGTTCCCCCTGGGGCCAACGTCCTGACTTTC. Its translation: CASSEPRDRVPPGANVLTF.

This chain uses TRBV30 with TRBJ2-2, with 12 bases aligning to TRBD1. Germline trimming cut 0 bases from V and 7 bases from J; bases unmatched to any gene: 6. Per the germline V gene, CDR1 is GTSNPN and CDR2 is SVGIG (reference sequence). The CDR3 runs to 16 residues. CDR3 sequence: CAWSVAGTGGHGELFF. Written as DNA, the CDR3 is TGTGCCTGGAGTGTCGCTGGGACAGGGGGCCACGGGGAGCTGTTTTTT.

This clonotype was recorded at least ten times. The CDR3 protein is CASSTTLAGGGETQYF. CDR3 coding DNA: TGTGCCAGCAGCACTACCCTAGCGGGAGGTGGAGAGACCCAGTACTTC. This rearrangement joins TRBV7-9 to TRBJ2-5; TRBD2 aligns across 11 bases. Trimming at V came to 5 bases and at J to 4 bases, leaving 9 bases not matched to a gene. The CDR3 contains 16 residues. Germline values: CDR1 SEHNR, CDR2 FQNEAQ (reference sequence).

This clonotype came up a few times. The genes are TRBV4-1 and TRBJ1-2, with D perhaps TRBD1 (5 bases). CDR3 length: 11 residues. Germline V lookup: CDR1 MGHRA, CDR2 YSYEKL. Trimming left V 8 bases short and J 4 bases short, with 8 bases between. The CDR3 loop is CASAGLYGYTF. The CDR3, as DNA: TGCGCCAGCGCAGGGCTCTATGGCTACACCTTC.

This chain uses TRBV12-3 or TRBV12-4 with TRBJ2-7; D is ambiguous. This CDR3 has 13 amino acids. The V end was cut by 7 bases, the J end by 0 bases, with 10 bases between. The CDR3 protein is CASNTGPSYEQYF. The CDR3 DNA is TGTGCCAGCAACACCGGTCCCTCCTACGAGCAGTACTTC.

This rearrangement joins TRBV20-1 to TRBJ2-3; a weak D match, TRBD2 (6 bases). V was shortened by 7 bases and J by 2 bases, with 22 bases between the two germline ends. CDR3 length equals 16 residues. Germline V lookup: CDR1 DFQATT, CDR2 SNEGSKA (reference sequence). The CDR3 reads CSVKGSLSGSTDTQYF. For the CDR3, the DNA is TGCAGTGTAAAGGGGTCCCTTAGCGGTTCCACAGATACGCAGTATTTT.

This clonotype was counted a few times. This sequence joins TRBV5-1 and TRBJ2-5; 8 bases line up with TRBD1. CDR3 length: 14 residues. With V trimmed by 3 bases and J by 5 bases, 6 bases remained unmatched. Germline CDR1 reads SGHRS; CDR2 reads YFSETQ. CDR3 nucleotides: TGCGCCAGCAGCTCCCTGACAGGGGTTGAGACCCAGTACTTC. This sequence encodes CASSSLTGVETQYF.

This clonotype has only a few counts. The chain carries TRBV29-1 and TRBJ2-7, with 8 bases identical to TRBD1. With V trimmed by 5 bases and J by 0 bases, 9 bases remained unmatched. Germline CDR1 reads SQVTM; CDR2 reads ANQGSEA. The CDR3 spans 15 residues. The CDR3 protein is CSVSPAGQGSYEQYF. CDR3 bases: TGCAGCGTTTCGCCGGCAGGACAGGGCTCCTACGAGCAGTACTTC.

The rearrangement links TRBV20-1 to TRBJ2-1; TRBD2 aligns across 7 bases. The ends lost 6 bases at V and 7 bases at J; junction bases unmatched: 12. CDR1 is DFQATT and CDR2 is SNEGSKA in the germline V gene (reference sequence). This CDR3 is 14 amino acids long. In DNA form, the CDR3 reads TGCAGTGCGACATCTAGCGGACTTTGGAATGAGCAGTTCTTC. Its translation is CSATSSGLWNEQFF.

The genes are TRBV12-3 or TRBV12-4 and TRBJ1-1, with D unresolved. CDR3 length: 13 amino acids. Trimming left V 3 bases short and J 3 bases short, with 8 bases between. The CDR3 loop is CASSFSSHTEAFF. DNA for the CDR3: TGTGCCAGCAGTTTCTCCAGTCACACTGAAGCTTTCTTT.

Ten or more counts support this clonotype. Here the CDR3 DNA reads TGCGCCAGCAGCTTGAGGCCTGACTCCTACAATGAGCAGTTCTTC. Translating gives CASSLRPDSYNEQFF. The chain is built from TRBV5-1 and TRBJ2-1; D gene uncertain. The germline V gene encodes CDR1 SGHRS and CDR2 YFSETQ. The CDR3 loop spans 15 amino acids. Between the trimmed V and J ends, which lost 1 base and 0 bases, there was a span of 8 bases.

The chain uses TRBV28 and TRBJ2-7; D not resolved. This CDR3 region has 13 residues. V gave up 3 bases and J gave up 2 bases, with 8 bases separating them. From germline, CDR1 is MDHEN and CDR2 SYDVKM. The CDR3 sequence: CASSFTAPYEQYF. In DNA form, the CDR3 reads TGTGCCAGCAGTTTCACGGCGCCCTACGAGCAGTACTTC.

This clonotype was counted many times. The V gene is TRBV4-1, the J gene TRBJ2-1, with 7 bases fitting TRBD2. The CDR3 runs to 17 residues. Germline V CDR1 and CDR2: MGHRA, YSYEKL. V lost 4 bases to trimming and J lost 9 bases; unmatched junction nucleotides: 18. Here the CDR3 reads CASSRDVPGGREGEQFF. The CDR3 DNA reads TGCGCCAGCAGCCGAGACGTACCCGGGGGTAGGGAGGGTGAGCAGTTCTTC.

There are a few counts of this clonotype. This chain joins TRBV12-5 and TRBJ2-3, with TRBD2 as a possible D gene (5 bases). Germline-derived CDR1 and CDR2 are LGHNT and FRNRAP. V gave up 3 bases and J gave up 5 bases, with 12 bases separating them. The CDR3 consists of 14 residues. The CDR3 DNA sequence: TGTGCTAGTGGTTTATTCCCCGGGGAAGATACGCAGTATTTT. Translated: CASGLFPGEDTQYF.